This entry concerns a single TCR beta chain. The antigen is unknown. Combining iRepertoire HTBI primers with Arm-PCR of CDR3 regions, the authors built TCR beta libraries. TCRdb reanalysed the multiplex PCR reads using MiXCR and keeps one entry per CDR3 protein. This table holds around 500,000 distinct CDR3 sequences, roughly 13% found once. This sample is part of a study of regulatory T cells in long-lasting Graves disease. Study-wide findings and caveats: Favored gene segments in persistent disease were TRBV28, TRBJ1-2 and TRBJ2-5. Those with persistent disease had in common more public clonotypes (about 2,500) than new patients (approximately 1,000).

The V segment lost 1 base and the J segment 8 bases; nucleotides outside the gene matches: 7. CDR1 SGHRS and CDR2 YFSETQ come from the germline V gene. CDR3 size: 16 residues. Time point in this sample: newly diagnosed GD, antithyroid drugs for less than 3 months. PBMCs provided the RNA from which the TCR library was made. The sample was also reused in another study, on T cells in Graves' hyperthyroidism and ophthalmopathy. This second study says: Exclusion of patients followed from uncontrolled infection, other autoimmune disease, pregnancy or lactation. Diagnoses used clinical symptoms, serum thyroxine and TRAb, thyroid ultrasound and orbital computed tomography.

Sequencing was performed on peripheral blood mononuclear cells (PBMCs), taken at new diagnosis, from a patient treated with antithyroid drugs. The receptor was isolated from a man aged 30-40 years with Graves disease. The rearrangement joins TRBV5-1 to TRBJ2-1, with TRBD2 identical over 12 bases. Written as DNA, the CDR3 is TGCGCCAGCAGCTTGTTGCTAGCGGGAGGGTCCGATGAGCAGTTCTTC. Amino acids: CASSLLLAGGSDEQFF.